This passage covers 15 T cell receptor beta chains from one sample sequenced in a study of blood T cell repertoires in COVID-19. Libraries were prepared by immunoSEQ multiplex PCR; TCRdb keeps only in-frame clonotypes and omits some of them. The table records 150,000 to 250,000 clones, 94% of them present only once. Sequences were obtained from peripheral blood. The receptor source for this set is a man aged 25 to 45 with COVID-19, enrolled during active disease.

This clone has just one count. The CDR3 region has the DNA TGTGCCAGCAGCGGGACAGCACAAGAGACCCAGTACTTC. This gives the protein CASSGTAQETQYF. The J gene is TRBJ2-5, the V gene TRBV9, with TRBD1 as a possible D gene (6 bases). Germline CDR1 and CDR2: SGDLS and YYNGEE. Trimming took 3 bases from V and 2 from J, leaving 8 bases between them. The CDR3 is 13 amino acids.

The chain has TRBV29-1 and TRBJ1-2; 7 nucleotides line up with TRBD1. Germline V lookup: CDR1 SQVTM, CDR2 ANQGSEA. This CDR3 is built from 12 residues. After removal of 7 bases from V and 5 bases from J, the junction contained 7 bases not matched to a gene. The chain's CDR3 is CSASGQSYGYTF. Here the CDR3 DNA reads TGCAGCGCCTCGGGACAGTCATATGGCTACACCTTC.

The V and J genes are TRBV27 and TRBJ1-4; D remains ambiguous. The CDR3 contains 18 residues. Trimming took off 5 bases at V and 0 bases at J, with 19 bases between the two ends. The germline V gene has CDR1 MNHEY and CDR2 SMNVEV (reference sequence). CDR3 nucleotides: TGTGCCAGCAGTCCCCGTCCCAACGGGAGATCAACTAATGAAAAACTGTTTTTT. Its translation: CASSPRPNGRSTNEKLFF.

The chain joins TRBV11-2 to TRBJ2-1, with 8 nucleotides matching TRBD1. Germline V CDR1 and CDR2: SGHAT, FQNNGV. The CDR3 covers 16 residues. J was trimmed by 3 bases and V by 3 bases; bases with no gene match: 7. CDR3 sequence: CASSFGGDRGYNEQFF. The CDR3 coding sequence is TGTGCCAGCAGCTTCGGGGGAGACAGGGGCTACAATGAGCAGTTCTTC.

The chain combines TRBV7-9 with TRBJ1-2, with TRBD1 identical over 10 bases. Germline CDR1 and CDR2: SEHNR and FQNEAQ (reference sequence). The length of the CDR3 is 15 residues. V shed 3 bases and J 3 bases; nucleotides not matched to a gene: 4. CDR3 protein: CASSFWDRGHYGYTF. For the CDR3, the DNA is TGTGCCAGCAGCTTCTGGGACAGGGGTCACTATGGCTACACCTTC.

This chain uses TRBV5-1 with TRBJ1-6; D not certain. The CDR3 is 15 amino acids. The V gene lost 0 bases and the J gene lost 4 bases, with 8 bases spanning the gap. The germline V gene has CDR1 SGHRS and CDR2 YFSETQ. The CDR3 DNA reads as TGCGCCAGCAGCTTGGATGGGGAGTATAATTCACCCCTCCACTTT. It translates to CASSLDGEYNSPLHF.

The chain links TRBV18 to TRBJ2-1; 10 bases fit TRBD2. CDR1 and CDR2 from the germline V gene are KGHSH and LQKENI. The CDR3 runs 15 residues. V was clipped by 0 bases and J by 8 bases; unmatched bases: 4. The CDR3, as DNA: TGTGCCAGCTCACCACCCCTAGCGGGGGAGGATGAGCAGTTCTTC. The encoded protein is CASSPPLAGEDEQFF.

The V call is TRBV20-1, the J call TRBJ2-5; TRBD2 agrees at 9 bases. Germline CDR1 and CDR2: DFQATT and SNEGSKA (reference sequence). CDR3 length equals 15 residues. Trimming at V came to 3 bases and at J to 1 base, leaving 6 bases not matched to a gene. In nucleotides, the CDR3 is TGCAGTGCTAGTTCCAGCGGGGGGTTCCAAGAGACCCAGTACTTC. This translates into CSASSSGGFQETQYF.

The J gene is TRBJ1-1, the V gene TRBV1; no check of the table's D call, TRBD1, against the DNA was made. TRBV1 represents a pseudogene. The CDR3 has 17 amino acids. DNA of the CDR3: TGCACCAGCAGCCATCCAGCAGGGACAGGGGGCTTCACTGAAGCTTTCTTT. Its protein is CTSSHPAGTGGFTEAFF.

This chain connects TRBV13 to TRBJ2-3; 11 bases map to TRBD2. There are 15 residues in the CDR3. The V and J ends lost 0 bases and 5 bases, in that order; junction bases with no gene match: 1. Germline values: CDR1 PRHDT, CDR2 FYEKMQ (reference sequence). CDR3 sequence (DNA): TGTGCCAGCAGCTTAGGTAGCGGGGGGGGAGATACGCAGTATTTT. This sequence encodes CASSLGSGGGDTQYF.

This clone was detected once. DNA of the CDR3: TGTGCCAGCAGCCTAATCACAGGGGGCGAGCAGTACTTC. Translation: CASSLITGGEQYF. The chain has TRBV12-3 or TRBV12-4 and TRBJ2-7; 8 bases align to TRBD1. This CDR3 has 13 amino acids. Trimming removed 6 bases from V and 6 bases from J; junction bases left unmatched: 7.

This clone was recorded only once. The chain recombines TRBV4-1 with TRBJ2-3; tentative D call: TRBD2 (7 bases). Germline CDR1 and CDR2: MGHRA and YSYEKL. The V and J ends lost 4 bases and 6 bases respectively, with 23 bases between them. The CDR3 is made up of 17 amino acids. CDR3 residues: CASSRKTRGASGDTQYF. In nucleotides, the CDR3 is TGCGCCAGCAGCCGCAAGACTCGGGGGGCCTCAGGGGATACGCAGTATTTT.

The CDR3 bases are TGTGCCAGCAAACCCGGGACAGGGGGCTACGAAAAACTGTTTTTT. This codes for CASKPGTGGYEKLFF. The V and J genes are TRBV6-6 and TRBJ1-4; 12 nucleotides match TRBD1. CDR3 length equals 15 residues. Germline V CDR1 and CDR2: MNHNY, SVGAGI (reference sequence). V lost 7 bases and J lost 8; bases outside the gene matches: 8.

The genes are TRBV6-5 and TRBJ1-4; unclear D gene. This CDR3 is built from 13 residues. V lost 10 bases and J lost 5, with 14 bases in between. Germline CDR1 is MNHEY and CDR2 is SVGAGI. CDR3 residues: CATLKQLNEKLFF. CDR3 coding DNA: TGTGCCACCTTGAAACAGCTGAATGAAAAACTGTTTTTT.

The chain uses TRBV5-1 and TRBJ2-2; D perhaps matches TRBD2 (5 bases). The CDR3 runs to 13 residues. Per the germline V gene, CDR1 is SGHRS and CDR2 is YFSETQ. Trimming removed 4 bases from V and 5 bases from J, with 9 bases in between. The CDR3 loop is CASSKRDTGELFF. In nucleotides, the CDR3 is TGCGCCAGCAGCAAGAGGGATACCGGGGAGCTGTTTTTT.